Listed here are 3 T cell receptor beta chains from one sample, sequenced in a study of PD-L1 blockade in urothelial cancer. Noted time point: peripheral blood 6 weeks after treatment start. Assay: immunoSEQ multiplex PCR; the TCRdb copy retains only in-frame clones and omits some. The sample comprises 100,000 to 150,000 clones, more than 75% of which are singletons, and 2.4% rests with the top ten. This material consisted of PBMCs, taken around atezolizumab (anti-PD-L1) treatment. These receptors originate from a man aged 45-60 years with urothelial cancer.

This clone was detected once. This sequence joins TRBV9 and TRBJ1-5; a possible D gene is TRBD1 (5 bases). Germline CDR1 and CDR2: SGDLS and YYNGEE. This CDR3 has 15 residues. Trimming cost V 0 bases and J 6 bases, with 13 bases left between them. The CDR3 reads CASSVGGGLTQPQHF. CDR3 bases: TGTGCCAGCAGCGTAGGGGGGGGGTTAACTCAGCCCCAGCATTTT.

The rearrangement uses TRBV7-2 and TRBJ1-6; D remains unclear. The CDR3 has 14 amino acids. Deletions cut 3 bases from V and 7 bases from J, with 10 bases between. Germline assignment: CDR1 SGHTA and CDR2 FQGNSA. CDR3 in DNA: TGTGCCAGCAGCTTGAACGCCAGGAATTCACCCCTCCACTTT. This gives the protein CASSLNARNSPLHF.

The chain recombines TRBV6-5 with TRBJ2-4; TRBD2 is a possible D gene (5 bases). CDR1 and CDR2 (germline): MNHEY, SVGAGI. The CDR3 spans 16 residues. V gave up 0 bases and J gave up 3 bases, with 12 bases separating them. The CDR3 DNA sequence: TGTGCCAGCAGTTACTCCTTACCAGGAGGCAAAAACATTCAGTACTTC. Its protein product is CASSYSLPGGKNIQYF.